A single sample gave rise to the 15 T cell receptor beta chains below, sequenced in a study of OX40 agonist ivuxolimab in advanced cancers. Profiled with immunoSEQ multiplex PCR; TCRdb holds only in-frame clones, not every one. Of under 200,000 clones in the sample, 85% to 95% were seen once. The sample was CD4+ or CD8+ T cells sorted from blood, taken in a trial of the OX40 agonist ivuxolimab. These receptor sequences come from an adult with an advanced solid tumor such as melanoma, head and neck, liver or kidney cancer.

The chain carries TRBV7-2 and TRBJ2-7, with D possibly TRBD2 on 6 matching bases. This CDR3 has 13 amino acids. Deletions cut 5 bases from V and 3 bases from J, with 11 bases between. Germline-derived CDR1 and CDR2 are SGHTA and FQGNSA. In nucleotides, the CDR3 is TGTGCCAGCAGCCCACGGGAGCTCTACGAGCAGTACTTC. Translating gives CASSPRELYEQYF. The full variable domain, in which reference TRBV7-2 and TRBJ2-7 provide the parts outside the CDR3, is GAGVSQSPSNKVTEKGKDVELRCDPISGHTALYWYRQSLGQGLEFLIYFQGNSAPDKSGLPSDRFSAERTGGSVSTLTIQRTQQEDSAVYLCASSPRELYEQYFGPGTRLTVT.

This chain connects TRBV25-1 to TRBJ2-5; tentatively, D is TRBD1 or TRBD2 (5 bases each). Trimming stripped 2 bases from V and 5 bases from J, with 12 bases between. Germline CDR1 and CDR2: MGHDK and SYGVNS. CDR3 length: 14 amino acids. The CDR3 sequence: CASSERGVRETQYF. The CDR3 bases are TGTGCCAGCAGTGAACGAGGGGTACGGGAGACCCAGTACTTC.

The chain has TRBV29-1 and TRBJ1-5; D gene ambiguous. Trimming cost V 0 bases and J 4 bases, with 7 bases left between them. The CDR3 runs 13 residues. Germline V CDR1 and CDR2: SQVTM, ANQGSEA. The CDR3 spells CSVEDSLNQPQHF. The CDR3 DNA follows: TGCAGCGTTGAAGACAGCTTAAATCAGCCCCAGCATTTT.

The rearrangement joins TRBV7-2 to TRBJ2-7; D call uncertain. The germline gives CDR1 SGHTA, CDR2 FQGNSA. This CDR3 is 13 amino acids long. V lost 4 bases, J lost 3 bases, and 10 bases lay in between. CDR3 sequence: CASSSAQFYEQYF. The CDR3, as DNA: TGTGCCAGCAGCTCGGCCCAATTCTACGAGCAGTACTTC. The whole variable domain, remainder taken from reference TRBV7-2 and TRBJ2-7, is GAGVSQSPSNKVTEKGKDVELRCDPISGHTALYWYRQSLGQGLEFLIYFQGNSAPDKSGLPSDRFSAERTGGSVSTLTIQRTQQEDSAVYLCASSSAQFYEQYFGPGTRLTVT.

The J gene is TRBJ1-1, the V gene TRBV25-1, with 9 positions matching TRBD1. The ends lost 5 bases at V and 5 bases at J; junction bases unmatched: 6. Germline V gene lookup returns CDR1 MGHDK and CDR2 SYGVNS. The CDR3 totals 14 residues. The CDR3 nucleotides read TGTGCCAGCAGTAAGACAGGGGGAGGAACTGAAGCTTTCTTT. It encodes CASSKTGGGTEAFF.

This sequence joins TRBV19 and TRBJ1-2; TRBD1 matches 8 bases. Looked up from germline, CDR1 is LNHDA and CDR2 is SQIVND (reference sequence). This CDR3 spans 15 amino acids. Trimming took 5 bases from V and 3 from J; bases not matched to a gene: 8. The DNA for the CDR3 is TGTGCCAGTAGTGATAAACAGGGGGTCGACTATGGCTACACCTTC. This sequence encodes CASSDKQGVDYGYTF.

The rearrangement uses TRBV12-5 and TRBJ2-3; 11 bases align to TRBD1. The CDR3 runs to 15 residues. The ends lost 5 bases at V and 1 base at J; junction bases unmatched: 2. Germline V gene sequence: CDR1 LGHNT, CDR2 FRNRAP. Here the CDR3 reads CASGPGQGGTDTQYF. The CDR3, as DNA: TGTGCTAGTGGTCCGGGACAGGGGGGCACAGATACGCAGTATTTT.

This clone is a singleton in its sample. The chain links TRBV18 to TRBJ2-7; 9 nucleotides align to TRBD1. With V trimmed by 6 bases and J by 5 bases, 8 bases remained unmatched. Per the germline V gene, CDR1 is KGHSH and CDR2 is LQKENI. The CDR3 loop spans 14 amino acids. DNA of the CDR3: TGTGCCAGCTCGACCGGACAGGGGCGGAACGAGCAGTACTTC. This sequence encodes CASSTGQGRNEQYF.

The chain has TRBV7-9 and TRBJ1-2; a weak D match, TRBD1 (6 bases). The length of the CDR3 is 15 residues. Trimming took off 3 bases at V and 5 bases at J, with 16 bases between the two ends. CDR1 is SEHNR, CDR2 FQNEAQ, per germline (reference sequence). Here the CDR3 reads CASSFPAGAQYGYTF. CDR3 DNA: TGTGCCAGCAGCTTCCCCGCAGGGGCCCAATATGGCTACACCTTC.

The chain's CDR3 is CASRGTAGNYGYTF. DNA for the CDR3: TGTGCCAGCAGGGGCACGGCGGGGAACTATGGCTACACCTTC. The chain couples TRBV2 to TRBJ1-2, with D uncertain. V was pared by 6 bases and J by 2 bases, with 13 bases between. Germline V gives CDR1 SNHLY, CDR2 FYNNEI. CDR3 length: 14 residues.

V gene TRBV6-6 combines with J gene TRBJ1-1, with D hard to call. The V gene lost 2 bases and the J gene lost 0 bases, with 10 bases spanning the gap. This CDR3 is built from 15 residues. Germline V gives CDR1 MNHNY, CDR2 SVGAGI (reference sequence). CDR3 sequence (DNA): TGTGCCAGCAGTTACGACCAGGAGATGAACACTGAAGCTTTCTTT. It yields the protein CASSYDQEMNTEAFF.

The chain couples TRBV28 to TRBJ2-1; a possible D gene is TRBD2 (6 bases). The CDR3 totals 14 residues. Germline CDR1 reads MDHEN; CDR2 reads SYDVKM. V shed 3 bases and J shed 5 bases, with 11 bases lying between them. The CDR3 is CASSLAGSNNEQFF. CDR3 nucleotides: TGTGCCAGCAGTTTGGCCGGGAGTAACAATGAGCAGTTCTTC.

The rearrangement links TRBV12-5 to TRBJ1-3; D is unclear. The CDR3 totals 16 residues. V gave up 0 bases and J gave up 7 bases, with 16 bases separating them. Germline V CDR1 and CDR2: LGHNT, FRNRAP. DNA of the CDR3: TGTGCTAGTGGTTTGGTATACGGCCGAATCAGGAACACCATATATTTT. Protein: CASGLVYGRIRNTIYF.

The chain recombines TRBV5-1 with TRBJ1-6; no firm D call. The germline V gene has CDR1 SGHRS and CDR2 YFSETQ. This CDR3 is 13 amino acids long. V was shortened by 4 bases and J by 14 bases, with 16 bases between the two germline ends. CDR3 residues: CASSPNTGDALHF. As DNA, the CDR3 is TGCGCCAGCAGCCCCAACACGGGAGACGCCCTCCACTTT.

In this sample, this clone turned up a few times. V is TRBV5-6 and J is TRBJ1-5; a weak D match, TRBD1 (5 bases). V lost 1 base to trimming and J lost 6 bases, with 11 bases between them. The CDR3 sequence is 14 residues long. Germline V gene lookup returns CDR1 SGHDT and CDR2 YYEEEE. CDR3 sequence (DNA): TGTGCCAGCAGCTTGAATCCGGGGGGTCAGCCCCAGCATTTT. Amino acids: CASSLNPGGQPQHF.